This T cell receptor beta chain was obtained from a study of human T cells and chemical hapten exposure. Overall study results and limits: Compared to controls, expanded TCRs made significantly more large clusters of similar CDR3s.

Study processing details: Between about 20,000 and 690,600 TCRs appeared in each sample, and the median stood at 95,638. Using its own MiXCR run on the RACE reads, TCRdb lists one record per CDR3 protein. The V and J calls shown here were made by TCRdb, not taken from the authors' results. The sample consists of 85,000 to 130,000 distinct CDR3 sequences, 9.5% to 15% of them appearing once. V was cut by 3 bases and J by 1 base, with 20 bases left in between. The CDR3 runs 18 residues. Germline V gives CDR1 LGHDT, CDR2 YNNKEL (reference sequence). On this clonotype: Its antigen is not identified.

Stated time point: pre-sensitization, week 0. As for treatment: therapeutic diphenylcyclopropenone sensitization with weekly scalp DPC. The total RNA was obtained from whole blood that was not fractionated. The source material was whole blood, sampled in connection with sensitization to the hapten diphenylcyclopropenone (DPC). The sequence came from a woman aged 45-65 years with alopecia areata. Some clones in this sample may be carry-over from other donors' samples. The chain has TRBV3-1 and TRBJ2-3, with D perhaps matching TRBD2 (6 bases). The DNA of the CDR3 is TGTGCCAGCAGCCACAGAAGCCCTCGGGAGACGGGCACAGATACGCAGTATTTT. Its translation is CASSHRSPRETGTDTQYF.